The clone carrying this TCR beta chain was detected many times. The entry originates in a study of T cell repertoires in cytomegalovirus infection. TCRdb re-called the reads with MiXCR, one entry per CDR3 protein. The sample holds under 200,000 distinct CDR3 sequences, less than 9.5% seen once. The sample consisted of PBMCs. This receptor was identified in a human donor in good health (CMV status not recorded). Some clones in this sample may be carry-over from other donors' samples.

The DNA of the CDR3 is TGTGCCAGCACCACGACTAGCGGGAGTATACGGTGGGACACCGGGGAGCTGTTTTTT. Encoded protein: CASTTTSGSIRWDTGELFF. The genes are TRBV5-6 and TRBJ2-2; 12 positions match TRBD2. The CDR3 length is 19 residues. Germline CDR1 is SGHDT and CDR2 is YYEEEE. V trimming: 6 bases; J trimming: 3 bases; junction bases outside the gene matches: 15. Drawing the rest from reference TRBV5-6 and TRBJ2-2, the complete variable domain is DAGVTQSPTHLIKTRGQQVTLRCSPKSGHDTVSWYQQALGQGPQFIFQYYEEEERQRGNFPDRFSGHQFPNYSSELNVNALLLGDSALYLCASTTTSGSIRWDTGELFFGEGSRLTVL.